The 27 T cell receptor beta chains reported below all come from one sample, sequenced in a study of T cell responses to AZD1222 COVID-19 vaccine. The protocol was immunoSEQ multiplex PCR, while the TCRdb copy is restricted to in-frame clones and leaves out a portion. The data contain about 99,000 clones, around nine tenths of them singletons. Sample: peripheral blood, taken on day 0 of AZD1222 vaccination. The source is an adult in good health.

The chain has TRBV18 and TRBJ2-7; D remains ambiguous. Looked up from germline, CDR1 is KGHSH and CDR2 is LQKENI. V was trimmed by 1 base and J by 3 bases, leaving 7 bases between them. The CDR3 covers 13 residues. The chain's CDR3 is CASSPQSDYEQYF. As DNA, the CDR3 is TGTGCCAGCTCACCACAGTCAGACTACGAGCAGTACTTC.

This clone was found a few times. The gene calls are TRBV24-1 and TRBJ2-2, with no clear D. Deletions cut 5 bases from V and 5 bases from J, with 8 bases between. Germline V gene lookup returns CDR1 KGHDR and CDR2 SFDVKD. CDR3 length equals 13 residues. CDR3 sequence (DNA): TGTGCCACCAGTGTGGGGTATACCGGGGAGCTGTTTTTT. This sequence encodes CATSVGYTGELFF.

This clone showed up just a few times. V gene TRBV19 combines with J gene TRBJ2-2, with 12 positions matching TRBD2. CDR1 is LNHDA, CDR2 SQIVND, per germline (reference sequence). The trim removed 4 bases at V and 5 bases at J, leaving 5 bases unmatched. This CDR3 spans 16 amino acids. The CDR3 loop is CASSRLAGGPTGELFF. CDR3 DNA sequence: TGTGCCAGTAGTAGGCTAGCGGGAGGGCCGACCGGGGAGCTGTTTTTT.

This chain uses TRBV5-1 with TRBJ2-7; 7 nucleotides match TRBD1. CDR3 size: 15 residues. Per germline, CDR1 SGHRS and CDR2 YFSETQ. V lost 3 bases and J lost 6; bases outside the gene matches: 12. The CDR3 region is CASSSGTDVVGEQYF. CDR3 DNA: TGCGCCAGCAGCTCAGGGACAGATGTCGTCGGCGAGCAGTACTTC. The full variable domain, in which reference TRBV5-1 and TRBJ2-7 provide the parts outside the CDR3, is KAGVTQTPRYLIKTRGQQVTLSCSPISGHRSVSWYQQTPGQGLQFLFEYFSETQRNKGNFPGRFSGRQFSNSRSEMNVSTLELGDSALYLCASSSGTDVVGEQYFGPGTRLTVT.

This clone was detected only once. The V call is TRBV27, the J call TRBJ1-1; tentative D call: TRBD1 (5 bases). The CDR3 has 15 amino acids. V was trimmed by 5 bases and J by 7 bases, leaving 20 bases between them. CDR1 MNHEY and CDR2 SMNVEV come from the germline V gene (reference sequence). The CDR3, as DNA: TGTGCCAGCAGTCCCCCGCCAGGGTTGATTGTTGAAGCTTTCTTT. It translates to CASSPPPGLIVEAFF.

The chain uses TRBV24-1 and TRBJ1-5, with D possibly being TRBD1 (6 bases). Germline CDR1 KGHDR, CDR2 SFDVKD. There are 15 residues in the CDR3. V was trimmed by 4 bases and J by 0 bases, leaving 9 bases between them. This chain's CDR3 is CATSDPRGSNQPQHF. In nucleotides, the CDR3 is TGTGCCACCAGTGACCCCAGGGGTAGCAATCAGCCCCAGCATTTT.

The chain joins TRBV5-1 to TRBJ1-1; D call uncertain. V was pared by 3 bases and J by 10 bases, with 22 bases between. The CDR3 spans 15 residues. CDR1 and CDR2 from the germline V gene are SGHRS and YFSETQ. CDR3 loop: CASSSAIGERVRAFF. In nucleotides, the CDR3 is TGCGCCAGCAGCTCAGCTATTGGCGAAAGGGTTAGAGCTTTCTTT.

The V call is TRBV5-4, the J call TRBJ2-7, with TRBD2 matching 10 bases. The CDR3 sequence is 14 residues long. In germline, CDR1 is SGHNT, CDR2 YYREEE (reference sequence). The trim removed 4 bases at V and 5 bases at J, leaving 6 bases unmatched. Here the CDR3 DNA reads TGTGCCAGCAGCCGGACTAGCGGCCCCCACGAGCAGTACTTC. This sequence encodes CASSRTSGPHEQYF.

The chain joins TRBV5-1 to TRBJ2-7, with D possibly matching TRBD2 (6 bases). Germline values: CDR1 SGHRS, CDR2 YFSETQ. The length of the CDR3 is 15 residues. V dropped 4 bases and J dropped 3 bases, with 17 bases sitting between them. The CDR3 DNA is TGCGCCAGCAGCCAAACCGGGGGATTGTTCTACGAGCAGTACTTC. Translation: CASSQTGGLFYEQYF.

The chain couples TRBV27 to TRBJ1-5; the match to TRBD1 covers 7 bases. CDR1 is MNHEY, CDR2 SMNVEV, per germline (reference sequence). The CDR3 runs to 15 residues. The J segment lost 2 bases and the V segment lost 5 bases, leaving 6 bases of the junction unmatched. CDR3 loop: CASSETGARNQPQHF. The DNA of the CDR3 is TGTGCCAGCAGTGAAACAGGGGCCCGCAATCAGCCCCAGCATTTT.

The chain combines TRBV28 with TRBJ2-7, with TRBD2 as a possible D gene (5 bases). Germline CDR1 is MDHEN and CDR2 is SYDVKM. Deletions cut 7 bases from V and 2 bases from J, with 21 bases between. This CDR3 spans 16 amino acids. Here the CDR3 DNA reads TGTGCCAGCATTCCCACCGGGTCCCGGCGGGCCTACGAGCAGTACTTC. Its translation: CASIPTGSRRAYEQYF.

This chain links TRBV19 with TRBJ2-6; D perhaps matches TRBD1 (5 bases). Germline assignment: CDR1 LNHDA and CDR2 SQIVND (reference sequence). Between the trimmed V and J ends, which lost 0 bases and 1 base, there was a span of 7 bases. CDR3 length: 16 amino acids. The CDR3 region has the DNA TGTGCCAGTAGTATAGATCAGGGATCTGGGGCCAACGTCCTGACTTTC. Protein sequence: CASSIDQGSGANVLTF.

This clone was recorded only once. The genes are TRBV7-8 and TRBJ1-2; D ambiguous. Trimming took 1 base from V and 6 from J, leaving 15 bases between them. Germline CDR1 is SGHVS and CDR2 is FQNEAQ. The CDR3 is made up of 15 amino acids. CDR3 in DNA: TGTGCCAGCAGCTTAGAGCGGGTGGCCGGGAATGGCTACACCTTC. Its protein product is CASSLERVAGNGYTF.

The rearrangement joins TRBV5-1 to TRBJ1-2; D possibly corresponds to TRBD1 (5 bases). The CDR3 runs 16 residues. V lost 4 bases and J lost 0, with 16 bases in between. From germline, CDR1 is SGHRS and CDR2 YFSETQ. The CDR3 coding sequence is TGCGCCAGCAGCCTGCGAACCGGGACCTCTAACTATGGCTACACCTTC. Translated: CASSLRTGTSNYGYTF.

CDR3: CASSLLGDQPQHF. CDR3 coding DNA: TGTGCCAGCAGTTTATTGGGGGATCAGCCCCAGCATTTT. The rearrangement uses TRBV12-3 or TRBV12-4 and TRBJ1-5, with D maybe TRBD1 (5 bases). Deletions cut 2 bases from V and 5 bases from J, with 7 bases between. The CDR3 extends over 13 amino acids.

The V call is TRBV5-1, the J call TRBJ2-3; either TRBD1 or TRBD2 may fit D (5 bases each). CDR1 is SGHRS and CDR2 is YFSETQ in the germline V gene. The V end lost 0 bases, the J end lost 4 bases, and 18 bases lay between the germline ends. The CDR3 runs to 17 residues. For the CDR3, the DNA is TGCGCCAGCAGCTTGGGCCAGGGCATATACGGGGCAGATACGCAGTATTTT. Its protein is CASSLGQGIYGADTQYF. The full variable domain, completed using reference TRBV5-1 and TRBJ2-3, is KAGVTQTPRYLIKTRGQQVTLSCSPISGHRSVSWYQQTPGQGLQFLFEYFSETQRNKGNFPGRFSGRQFSNSRSEMNVSTLELGDSALYLCASSLGQGIYGADTQYFGPGTRLTVL.

The chain joins TRBV11-2 to TRBJ2-7; TRBD1 is a possible D gene (6 bases). CDR1 is SGHAT, CDR2 FQNNGV, per germline. CDR3 length: 16 residues. Deletions cut 1 base from V and 2 bases from J, with 15 bases between. CDR3 sequence: CASSLVRPGAPYEQYF. The CDR3 DNA sequence: TGTGCCAGCAGCTTAGTAAGGCCAGGGGCTCCCTACGAGCAGTACTTC.

The chain has TRBV9 and TRBJ1-3; TRBD1 is a possible D gene (5 bases). From germline, CDR1 is SGDLS and CDR2 YYNGEE. Trimming took 0 bases from V and 2 from J, leaving 9 bases between them. The CDR3 runs to 15 residues. CDR3 amino acids: CASSVGGRPGNTIYF. CDR3 DNA: TGTGCCAGCAGCGTAGGGGGCCGTCCTGGAAACACCATATATTTT. Looking up the rest from reference TRBV9 and TRBJ1-3 gives the full variable domain: DSGVTQTPKHLITATGQRVTLRCSPRSGDLSVYWYQQSLDQGLQFLIQYYNGEERAKGNILERFSAQQFPDLHSELNLSSLELGDSALYFCASSVGGRPGNTIYFGEGSWLTVV.

The gene calls are TRBV19 and TRBJ1-2, with 8 bases fitting TRBD1. Germline assignment: CDR1 LNHDA and CDR2 SQIVND (reference sequence). The CDR3 contains 14 residues. The V segment lost 3 bases and the J segment 8 bases; nucleotides outside the gene matches: 8. As DNA, the CDR3 is TGTGCCAGTAGTATGCGACAGGGGCTTTGGGGCTACACCTTC. Its protein product is CASSMRQGLWGYTF.

The chain is built from TRBV6-5 and TRBJ1-1, with D maybe TRBD1 (5 bases). Germline loops: CDR1 MNHEY, CDR2 SVGAGI. V lost 8 bases, J lost 2 bases, and 12 bases lay in between. CDR3 size: 13 residues. For the CDR3, the DNA is TGTGCCAGCTTAGAGACAGTTAACACTGAAGCTTTCTTT. Translating it yields CASLETVNTEAFF.

The gene calls are TRBV4-1 and TRBJ2-5, with unresolved D. The ends were cut back, 0 bases at V and 7 bases at J, with 6 bases in the middle. In germline, CDR1 is MGHRA, CDR2 YSYEKL. The CDR3 is made up of 12 amino acids. The CDR3 bases are TGCGCCAGCAGCCAAGATGCGTGGACCCAGTACTTC. Translation: CASSQDAWTQYF.

This clone has only one observation. The chain uses TRBV19 and TRBJ1-2, with D perhaps TRBD1 (6 bases). Trimming pared 5 bases from V and 5 bases from J, leaving 9 bases between. The CDR3 is 12 amino acids. CDR1 and CDR2 from the germline V gene are LNHDA and SQIVND (reference sequence). CDR3 sequence reads: CASSPGAYGYTF. In nucleotides, the CDR3 is TGTGCCAGTAGTCCGGGGGCGTATGGCTACACCTTC.

J is TRBJ1-1 and V is TRBV30; the D gene is possibly TRBD1 (5 bases). V was clipped by 0 bases and J by 5 bases, with 22 bases between them. CDR3 length: 17 amino acids. Looked up from germline, CDR1 is GTSNPN and CDR2 is SVGIG (reference sequence). The CDR3 coding sequence is TGTGCCTGGAGTGTAGCCCTGGGACCCGGGGGATCGACTGAAGCTTTCTTT. This translates into CAWSVALGPGGSTEAFF.

The CDR3 loop is CAWSPGTGDEQYF. The CDR3 DNA is TGTGCCTGGAGTCCGGGGACAGGGGACGAGCAGTACTTC. The chain joins TRBV30 to TRBJ2-7; 10 bases align to TRBD1. V trimming: 2 bases; J trimming: 5 bases; junction bases outside the gene matches: 3. The CDR3 totals 13 residues. Germline values: CDR1 GTSNPN, CDR2 SVGIG (reference sequence). The whole variable domain, filled in from reference TRBV30 and TRBJ2-7, reads SQTIHQWPATLVQPVGSPLSLECTVEGTSNPNLYWYRQAAGRGLQLLFYSVGIGQISSEVPQNLSASRPQDRQFILSSKKLLLSDSGFYLCAWSPGTGDEQYFGPGTRLTVT.

The CDR3 is CASSDTQGRWTNEKLFF. CDR3 nucleotides: TGTGCCAGCAGTGACACACAGGGGAGGTGGACTAATGAAAAACTGTTTTTT. This chain links TRBV6-1 with TRBJ1-4, with 7 bases aligning to TRBD1. CDR1 MNHNS and CDR2 SASEGT come from the germline V gene. This CDR3 spans 17 amino acids. J gave up 2 bases and V 3 bases, and 9 bases lay outside the gene matches.

The chain links TRBV7-2 to TRBJ2-7, with D possibly TRBD1 on 6 matching bases. The CDR3 is 13 amino acids. The V end was cut by 4 bases, the J end by 3 bases, with 10 bases between. Germline V gene sequence: CDR1 SGHTA, CDR2 FQGNSA. The CDR3 loop reads CASSYRDIYEQYF. In nucleotides, the CDR3 is TGTGCCAGCAGCTACCGGGACATCTACGAGCAGTACTTC.

The rearrangement links TRBV25-1 to TRBJ1-3, with no clear D. CDR1 and CDR2 (germline): MGHDK, SYGVNS. This CDR3 comprises 14 residues. Trimming took 1 base from V and 3 from J, leaving 7 bases between them. The CDR3: CASSEWADGNTIYF. CDR3 DNA sequence: TGTGCCAGCAGTGAATGGGCGGATGGAAACACCATATATTTT.